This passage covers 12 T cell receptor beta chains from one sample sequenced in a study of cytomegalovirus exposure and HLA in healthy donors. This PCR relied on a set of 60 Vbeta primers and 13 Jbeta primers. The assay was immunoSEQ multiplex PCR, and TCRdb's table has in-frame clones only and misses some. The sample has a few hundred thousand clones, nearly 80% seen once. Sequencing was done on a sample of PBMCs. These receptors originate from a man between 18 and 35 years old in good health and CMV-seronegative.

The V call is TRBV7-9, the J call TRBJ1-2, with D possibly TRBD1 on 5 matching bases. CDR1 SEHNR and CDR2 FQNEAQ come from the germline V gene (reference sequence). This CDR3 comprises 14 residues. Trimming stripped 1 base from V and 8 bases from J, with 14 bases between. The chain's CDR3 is CASSLDPGQQGYTF. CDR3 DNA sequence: TGTGCCAGCAGCTTAGACCCAGGGCAGCAAGGCTACACCTTC.

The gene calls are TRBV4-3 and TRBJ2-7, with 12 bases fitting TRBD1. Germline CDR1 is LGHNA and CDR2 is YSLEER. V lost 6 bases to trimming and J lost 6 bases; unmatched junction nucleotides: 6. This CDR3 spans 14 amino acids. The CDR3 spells CASRPGTGGSEQYF. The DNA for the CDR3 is TGCGCCAGCAGACCCGGGACAGGGGGCTCCGAGCAGTACTTC.

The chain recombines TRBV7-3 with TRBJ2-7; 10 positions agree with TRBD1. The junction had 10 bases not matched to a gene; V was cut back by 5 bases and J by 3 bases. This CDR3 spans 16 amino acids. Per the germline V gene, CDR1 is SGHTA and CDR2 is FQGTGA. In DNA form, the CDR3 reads TGTGCCAGCAGCCCCACTGCGTGGACAGGGGGCTACGAGCAGTACTTC. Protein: CASSPTAWTGGYEQYF.

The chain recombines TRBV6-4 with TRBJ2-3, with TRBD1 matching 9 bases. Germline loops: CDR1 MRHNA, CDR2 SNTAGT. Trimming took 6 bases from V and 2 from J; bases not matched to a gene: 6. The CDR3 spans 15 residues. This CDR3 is CASSAGTGTTDTQYF. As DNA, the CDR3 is TGTGCCAGCAGCGCCGGGACAGGGACCACAGATACGCAGTATTTT.

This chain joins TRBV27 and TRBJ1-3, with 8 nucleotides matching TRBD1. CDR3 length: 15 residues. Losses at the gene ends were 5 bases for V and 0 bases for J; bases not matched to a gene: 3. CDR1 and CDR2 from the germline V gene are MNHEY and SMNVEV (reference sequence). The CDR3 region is CASSPTGASGNTIYF. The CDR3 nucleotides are TGTGCCAGCAGTCCGACAGGGGCCTCTGGAAACACCATATATTTT.

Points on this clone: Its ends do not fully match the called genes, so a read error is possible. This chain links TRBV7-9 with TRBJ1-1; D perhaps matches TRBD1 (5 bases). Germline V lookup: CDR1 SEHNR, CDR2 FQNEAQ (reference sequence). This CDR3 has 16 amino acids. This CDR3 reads CSSSLGAGPRNTEAFF. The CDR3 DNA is TGTTCCAGCAGCTTAGGAGCGGGACCTCGGAACACTGAAGCTTTCTTT. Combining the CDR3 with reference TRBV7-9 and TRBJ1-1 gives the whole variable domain DTGVSQNPRHKITKRGQNVTFRCDPISEHNRLYWYRQTLGQGPEFLTYFQNEAQLEKSRLLSDRFSAERPKGSFSTLEIQRTEQGDSAMYLCSSSLGAGPRNTEAFFGQGTRLTVV.

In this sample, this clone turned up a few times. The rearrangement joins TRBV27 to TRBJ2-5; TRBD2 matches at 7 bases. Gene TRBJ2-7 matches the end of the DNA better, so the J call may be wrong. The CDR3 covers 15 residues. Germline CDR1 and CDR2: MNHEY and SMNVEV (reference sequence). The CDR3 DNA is TGTGCCAGCAGTTTTTTAGCGGGCGGTCATTCCGAGCAGTACTTC. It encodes CASSFLAGGHSEQYF.

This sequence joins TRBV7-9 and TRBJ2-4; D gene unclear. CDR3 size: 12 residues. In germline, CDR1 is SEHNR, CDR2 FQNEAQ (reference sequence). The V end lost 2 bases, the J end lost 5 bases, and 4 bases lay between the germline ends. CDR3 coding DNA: TGTGCCAGCAGCTTACCCGAAAACATTCAGTACTTC. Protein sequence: CASSLPENIQYF.

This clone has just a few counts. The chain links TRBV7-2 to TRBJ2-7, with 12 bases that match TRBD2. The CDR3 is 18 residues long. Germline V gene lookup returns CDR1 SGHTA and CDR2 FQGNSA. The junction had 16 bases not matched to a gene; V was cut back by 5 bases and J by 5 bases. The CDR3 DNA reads TGTGCCAGCAGCCAACCCACTAGCGGGGGGACCCCAAGCCACGAGCAGTACTTC. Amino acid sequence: CASSQPTSGGTPSHEQYF.

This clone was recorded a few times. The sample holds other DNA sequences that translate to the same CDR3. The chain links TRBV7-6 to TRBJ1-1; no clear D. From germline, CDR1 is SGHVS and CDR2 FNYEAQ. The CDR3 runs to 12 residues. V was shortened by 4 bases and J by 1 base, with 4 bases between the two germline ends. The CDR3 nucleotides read TGTGCCAGCAGCTCATCGAACACTGAAGCTTTCTTT. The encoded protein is CASSSSNTEAFF.

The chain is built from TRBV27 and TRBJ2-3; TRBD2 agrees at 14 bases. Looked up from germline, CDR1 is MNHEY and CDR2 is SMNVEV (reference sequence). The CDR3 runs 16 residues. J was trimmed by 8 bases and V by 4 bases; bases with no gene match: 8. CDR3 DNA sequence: TGTGCCAGCAGTTCGGGACTAGCGGGGGCGATCAGTACGCAGTATTTT. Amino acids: CASSSGLAGAISTQYF.

The CDR3 DNA sequence: TGTGCCAGCAGCCCCAGGACAGGGGAGAAGGAGACCCAGTACTTC. This gives the protein CASSPRTGEKETQYF. This chain links TRBV7-9 with TRBJ2-5; 9 positions match TRBD1. The germline gives CDR1 SEHNR, CDR2 FQNEAQ (reference sequence). With V trimmed by 5 bases and J by 5 bases, 9 bases remained unmatched. The CDR3 extends over 15 amino acids.